This entry lists 24 T cell receptor beta chains sequenced from one sample in a study of identifying expanded T cells in peripheral blood. Data came from immunoSEQ multiplex PCR; TCRdb stores just in-frame clones and leaves some out. This sample yields around 94,000 clones, of which 88% are seen a single time; roughly 15% belongs to the top ten. The sample was blood. These receptors were taken from a person between 18 and 75 years old in good health.

The genes are TRBV12-5 and TRBJ1-3; possibly TRBD1 for D (5 bases). The CDR3 totals 18 residues. The V end was cut by 3 bases, the J end by 3 bases, with 21 bases between. Germline V gives CDR1 LGHNT, CDR2 FRNRAP. The CDR3 DNA sequence: TGTGCTAGTGGTTTATTTCTTTCCTTGGGGGAGGGTGGAAACACCATATATTTT. Translated, it gives CASGLFLSLGEGGNTIYF.

V and J are TRBV5-1 and TRBJ2-1; no definite D call. The CDR3 loop spans 12 amino acids. V was pared by 0 bases and J by 12 bases, with 10 bases between. Germline CDR1 reads SGHRS; CDR2 reads YFSETQ. The CDR3 coding sequence is TGCGCCAGCAGCTTGGAAGTAGGCGGGCAGTTCTTC. Protein sequence: CASSLEVGGQFF.

This chain uses TRBV28 with TRBJ2-3; D perhaps matches TRBD1 (6 bases). Germline CDR1 and CDR2: MDHEN and SYDVKM. The CDR3 loop spans 12 amino acids. V was pared by 8 bases and J by 10 bases, with 16 bases between. CDR3 nucleotide sequence: TGTGCCAGCGGCCGACAACAGGGCGCGCAGTATTTT. Its translation is CASGRQQGAQYF.

In its sample, this clone was seen once. An end of the junction differs from the germline gene, which may be a read error. The chain has TRBV15 and TRBJ2-2, with D perhaps TRBD1 (5 bases). Looked up from germline, CDR1 is LNHNV and CDR2 is YYDKDF (reference sequence). This CDR3 region has 13 residues. The DNA of the CDR3 is TGTGCCACCGGCAGGGTTAGCACCGGGGAGCTGTTTTTT. It encodes CATGRVSTGELFF.

The J gene is TRBJ1-5, the V gene TRBV7-2, with TRBD1 matching over 10 bases. In germline, CDR1 is SGHTA, CDR2 FQGNSA. This CDR3 has 14 amino acids. V shed 8 bases and J 8 bases; nucleotides not matched to a gene: 9. CDR3 in amino acids: CASPRQGAFKPQHF. The CDR3 DNA follows: TGTGCCAGCCCGCGACAGGGGGCTTTTAAGCCCCAGCATTTT.

The chain carries TRBV25-1 and TRBJ2-7; maybe TRBD2 (6 bases). V was cut by 6 bases and J by 3 bases, with 9 bases left in between. CDR3 length: 12 residues. CDR1 is MGHDK, CDR2 SYGVNS, per germline. The CDR3 nucleotides read TGTGCCAGCAGAGGGGAGGACTACGAGCAGTACTTC. This encodes CASRGEDYEQYF.

The chain is built from TRBV21-1 and TRBJ1-4; the DNA was not used to check the table's D call, TRBD1. TRBV21-1 is deemed a pseudogene. This CDR3 contains 15 residues. The CDR3 loop is CASSRRTGGFEKLFF. In DNA, the CDR3 is TGTGCCAGCAGCCGAAGGACAGGGGGCTTTGAAAAACTGTTTTTT.

V and J are TRBV7-2 and TRBJ2-1; D not certain. Between the trimmed V and J ends, which lost 2 bases and 3 bases, there was a span of 5 bases. Germline V lookup: CDR1 SGHTA, CDR2 FQGNSA. The CDR3 loop spans 13 amino acids. CDR3 nucleotides: TGTGCCAGCAGCTTAAGCCTCTACAATGAGCAGTTCTTC. It encodes CASSLSLYNEQFF. Based on the CDR3 plus reference TRBV7-2 and TRBJ2-1, the full variable domain is GAGVSQSPSNKVTEKGKDVELRCDPISGHTALYWYRQSLGQGLEFLIYFQGNSAPDKSGLPSDRFSAERTGGSVSTLTIQRTQQEDSAVYLCASSLSLYNEQFFGPGTRLTVL.

The V call is TRBV18, the J call TRBJ2-3; D is possibly TRBD1 (5 bases). CDR1 and CDR2 (germline): KGHSH, LQKENI. The CDR3 extends over 17 amino acids. V was shortened by 0 bases and J by 2 bases, with 15 bases between the two germline ends. In DNA, the CDR3 is TGTGCCAGCTCACCACCTCAGACAGAGGATATCACAGATACGCAGTATTTT. Its translation is CASSPPQTEDITDTQYF.

V gene TRBV2 combines with J gene TRBJ2-7, with unresolved D. The CDR3 has 11 amino acids. The germline V and J ends were trimmed by 3 bases and 4 bases, with 4 bases remaining between them. Germline V gives CDR1 SNHLY, CDR2 FYNNEI. CDR3: CASSEGYEQYF. The CDR3 region has the DNA TGTGCCAGCAGTGAGGGTTACGAGCAGTACTTC.

This chain links TRBV6-6 with TRBJ2-7; possibly TRBD2 for D (6 bases). V lost 4 bases and J lost 1, with 11 bases in between. CDR1 is MNHNY, CDR2 SVGAGI, per germline (reference sequence). This CDR3 is 14 amino acids long. In DNA, the CDR3 is TGTGCCAGCAGTTCGGTAGCGGTTTCCTACGAGCAGTACTTC. The encoded protein is CASSSVAVSYEQYF.

CDR3 sequence: CASSQLSLTDTQYF. The CDR3 DNA sequence: TGCGCCAGCAGCCAATTATCTTTGACAGATACGCAGTATTTT. The gene calls are TRBV4-3 and TRBJ2-3; D gene unclear. Germline-derived CDR1 and CDR2 are LGHNA and YSLEER. The ends were cut back, 2 bases at V and 3 bases at J, with 9 bases in the middle. The CDR3 is made up of 14 amino acids.

This chain connects TRBV7-9 to TRBJ2-7; D is perhaps TRBD2 (7 bases). V dropped 2 bases and J dropped 6 bases, with 17 bases sitting between them. The CDR3 spans 15 residues. Germline values: CDR1 SEHNR, CDR2 FQNEAQ (reference sequence). The DNA of the CDR3 is TGTGCCAGCAGCTTACGAGGGGGGGTAGCGGCCGAGCAGTACTTC. This sequence encodes CASSLRGGVAAEQYF. Full variable domain (missing parts from reference TRBV7-9 and TRBJ2-7): DTGVSQNPRHKITKRGQNVTFRCDPISEHNRLYWYRQTLGQGPEFLTYFQNEAQLEKSRLLSDRFSAERPKGSFSTLEIQRTEQGDSAMYLCASSLRGGVAAEQYFGPGTRLTVT.

This clone was found once. V is TRBV5-4 and J is TRBJ2-7, with D uncertain. In germline, CDR1 is SGHNT, CDR2 YYREEE (reference sequence). The CDR3 contains 14 residues. Between the trimmed V and J ends, which lost 4 bases and 2 bases, there was a span of 13 bases. The CDR3: CASSPGVGPYEQYF. The CDR3, as DNA: TGTGCCAGCAGCCCGGGCGTCGGGCCCTACGAGCAGTACTTC.

This chain links TRBV7-2 with TRBJ2-1; D unclear. The CDR3 is 15 residues long. V was cut by 1 base and J by 6 bases, with 13 bases left in between. CDR1 SGHTA and CDR2 FQGNSA come from the germline V gene. The CDR3 DNA reads as TGTGCCAGCAGCTTAGGCCTGCAAGCAGGCAATGAGCAGTTCTTC. It specifies CASSLGLQAGNEQFF.

The V gene is TRBV20-1, the J gene TRBJ2-7; no reliable D call. The CDR3 has 11 residues. Germline V gene lookup returns CDR1 DFQATT and CDR2 SNEGSKA (reference sequence). V was pared by 2 bases and J by 6 bases, with 8 bases between. The CDR3 bases are TGCAGTGCTAGATTCTCCGCCGAGCAGTACTTC. Translating it yields CSARFSAEQYF.

The chain uses TRBV18 and TRBJ2-7, with 8 bases matching TRBD1. Germline assignment: CDR1 KGHSH and CDR2 LQKENI. Trimming removed 3 bases from V and 2 bases from J; junction bases left unmatched: 6. The CDR3 loop spans 15 amino acids. This CDR3 reads CASSPGTGSPYEQYF. In DNA form, the CDR3 reads TGTGCCAGCTCACCGGGGACAGGATCCCCCTACGAGCAGTACTTC.

The chain joins TRBV7-3 to TRBJ2-2; TRBD1 aligns across 7 bases. Germline trimming cut 3 bases from V and 8 bases from J; bases unmatched to any gene: 0. The CDR3 spans 12 residues. CDR1 and CDR2 from the germline V gene are SGHTA and FQGTGA. The CDR3 reads CASSLGQGELFF. The CDR3 bases are TGTGCCAGCAGCTTGGGACAGGGGGAGCTGTTTTTT.

CDR3 DNA: TGTGCCAGCAGCCAAGGGCAGGGGCCTGGCGGGGAGCTGTTTTTT. It encodes CASSQGQGPGGELFF. J is TRBJ2-2 and V is TRBV7-3; a weak D match, TRBD1 (6 bases). V dropped 5 bases and J dropped 7 bases, with 17 bases sitting between them. This CDR3 contains 15 residues. Germline V gene lookup returns CDR1 SGHTA and CDR2 FQGTGA. Full variable domain (remainder filled in from reference TRBV7-3 and TRBJ2-2): GAGVSQTPSNKVTEKGKYVELRCDPISGHTALYWYRQSLGQGPEFLIYFQGTGAADDSGLPNDRFFAVRPEGSVSTLKIQRTERGDSAVYLCASSQGQGPGGELFFGEGSRLTVL.

This sequence joins TRBV18 and TRBJ2-5; D is unclear. The V gene lost 2 bases and the J gene lost 1 base, with 2 bases spanning the gap. CDR1 and CDR2 from the germline V gene are KGHSH and LQKENI. The CDR3 sequence is 12 residues long. The CDR3 protein is CASSPGQETQYF. The CDR3 DNA follows: TGTGCCAGCTCACCAGGCCAAGAGACCCAGTACTTC. The entire variable domain, with the rest obtained from reference TRBV18 and TRBJ2-5, is as follows: NAGVMQNPRHLVRRRGQEARLRCSPMKGHSHVYWYRQLPEEGLKFMVYLQKENIIDESGMPKERFSAEFPKEGPSILRIQQVVRGDSAAYFCASSPGQETQYFGPGTRLLVL.

V and J are TRBV18 and TRBJ2-3; 11 bases match TRBD1. With V trimmed by 3 bases and J by 4 bases, 6 bases remained unmatched. Looked up from germline, CDR1 is KGHSH and CDR2 is LQKENI. This CDR3 is 16 amino acids long. The CDR3 sequence: CASSPAGQGAADTQYF. The CDR3 DNA follows: TGTGCCAGCTCACCCGCTGGACAGGGGGCTGCAGATACGCAGTATTTT.

J is TRBJ1-2 and V is TRBV5-1; TRBD1 matches 7 bases. Trimming at V came to 4 bases and at J to 7 bases, leaving 13 bases not matched to a gene. CDR3 length equals 15 residues. From germline, CDR1 is SGHRS and CDR2 YFSETQ. CDR3 DNA sequence: TGCGCCAGCAGCCCCTCCCAGGGGGATCTACGTGGCTACACCTTC. The encoded protein is CASSPSQGDLRGYTF.

The chain is built from TRBV7-3 and TRBJ1-6; possibly TRBD1 for D (5 bases). The V end was cut by 1 base, the J end by 0 bases, with 10 bases between. CDR3 size: 17 residues. CDR1 is SGHTA and CDR2 is FQGTGA in the germline V gene. In DNA, the CDR3 is TGTGCCAGCAGCTTAAGAGGCGACAGCTCCTATAATTCACCCCTCCACTTT. As protein: CASSLRGDSSYNSPLHF.

This sequence joins TRBV30 and TRBJ1-1, with 10 bases matching TRBD1. This CDR3 has 13 amino acids. The V gene end was trimmed by 3 bases and the J gene end by 4 bases; junction bases not matched to a gene: 2. Germline loops: CDR1 GTSNPN, CDR2 SVGIG (reference sequence). The CDR3 sequence is CAWRGQGFTEAFF. The CDR3 region has the DNA TGTGCCTGGAGGGGACAGGGGTTCACTGAAGCTTTCTTT. Complete variable domain (other parts from reference TRBV30 and TRBJ1-1): SQTIHQWPATLVQPVGSPLSLECTVEGTSNPNLYWYRQAAGRGLQLLFYSVGIGQISSEVPQNLSASRPQDRQFILSSKKLLLSDSGFYLCAWRGQGFTEAFFGQGTRLTVV.